This TCR beta chain was recorded in a study of blood T cell repertoires in COVID-19. The overall study: Specimens from acute and convalescent COVID-19 originated in the United States, Italy and Spain. From T cells, B-cell-depleted T cells, or PBMCs came the material, which was cDNA or gDNA.

This table comes from immunoSEQ multiplex PCR, and its TCRdb copy is limited to in-frame clones, with some not included. The sample has about 120,000 clones, about four fifths seen once. The receptor was isolated from a human donor in a cohort sampled during active COVID-19. Sequences were obtained from peripheral blood.

CDR3: CASSTTSSDSYEQYF. CDR3 sequence (DNA): TGTGCCAGCTCAACGACTAGCAGCGACTCCTACGAGCAGTACTTC. V usage is TRBV18 and J usage is TRBJ2-7; 7 bases map to TRBD2. Germline-derived CDR1 and CDR2 are KGHSH and LQKENI. The CDR3 has 15 residues. Germline trimming cut 5 bases from V and 0 bases from J; bases unmatched to any gene: 7.